Each of the 26 T cell receptor beta chains below was sequenced from the same sample in a study of lymphopenia after photon versus proton radiotherapy. Using immunoSEQ multiplex PCR, the repertoire was profiled, and TCRdb retains in-frame clones only, with some absent. The sample includes around 50,000 clones, 70% to 85% of them seen just once. The sample in question was peripheral blood, obtained from a patient treated with proton-based radiotherapy. These receptors were taken from a man in his 60s with pancreatic cancer.

The V and J genes are TRBV10-1 and TRBJ1-5; D is uncertain. The CDR3 runs to 16 residues. Germline assignment: CDR1 WNHNN and CDR2 SYGVQD (reference sequence). The V end lost 2 bases, the J end lost 0 bases, and 11 bases lay between the germline ends. CDR3 region: CASSEISGYSNQPQHF. The CDR3 DNA sequence: TGCGCCAGCAGTGAGATATCGGGTTATAGCAATCAGCCCCAGCATTTT.

The chain recombines TRBV18 with TRBJ1-5; a weak D match, TRBD1 (5 bases). Trimming took 3 bases from V and 5 from J, leaving 11 bases between them. CDR3 length: 14 amino acids. Germline V gene sequence: CDR1 KGHSH, CDR2 LQKENI. The CDR3 bases are TGTGCCAGCTCACCGACAGTCCGAGATCAGCCCCAGCATTTT. Protein product: CASSPTVRDQPQHF.

The V gene is TRBV6-5, the J gene TRBJ1-1; TRBD1 might be the D (5 bases). The germline V gene has CDR1 MNHEY and CDR2 SVGAGI. V was cut by 6 bases and J by 4 bases, with 15 bases left in between. The CDR3 runs 14 residues. CDR3 sequence reads: CASRDRVGRTEAFF. CDR3 DNA sequence: TGTGCCAGCAGAGACAGAGTAGGTCGCACTGAAGCTTTCTTT.

This chain links TRBV28 with TRBJ1-1, with TRBD1 as a possible D gene (6 bases). V was trimmed by 7 bases and J by 10 bases, leaving 16 bases between them. The CDR3 extends over 12 amino acids. CDR1 and CDR2 from the germline V gene are MDHEN and SYDVKM. The DNA of the CDR3 is TGTGCCAGCAAATCGAGGGGGTTGACAGCTTTCTTT. Translating it yields CASKSRGLTAFF.

The chain joins TRBV5-4 to TRBJ2-7, with 10 bases that match TRBD2. Germline lookup yields CDR1 SGHNT and CDR2 YYREEE (reference sequence). Germline trimming cut 2 bases from V and 2 bases from J; bases unmatched to any gene: 1. The CDR3 runs to 14 residues. The CDR3 region has the DNA TGTGCCAGCAGCTTCGGACTAGCGGCCTACGAGCAGTACTTC. Encoded protein: CASSFGLAAYEQYF.

V is TRBV20-1 and J is TRBJ2-1; D possibly matches TRBD1 or TRBD2 (5 bases each). CDR1 DFQATT and CDR2 SNEGSKA come from the germline V gene (reference sequence). V lost 1 base and J 12 bases, leaving 10 bases between the germline ends. The CDR3 totals 11 residues. The CDR3 coding sequence is TGCAGTGCTAGAGTCGGGGCGACGCAGTTCTTC. It codes for CSARVGATQFF.

This sequence joins TRBV27 and TRBJ1-4; tentatively, D is TRBD1 (5 bases). CDR3 length: 15 amino acids. Trimming left V 10 bases short and J 4 bases short, with 19 bases between. Per the germline V gene, CDR1 is MNHEY and CDR2 is SMNVEV (reference sequence). Written as DNA, the CDR3 is TGTGCCACCTCGGGGCAGGGCTCGTTTAATGAAAAACTGTTTTTT. This sequence encodes CATSGQGSFNEKLFF.

The genes are TRBV20-1 and TRBJ2-5; D gene ambiguous. The V end was cut by 8 bases, the J end by 8 bases, with 12 bases between. In germline, CDR1 is DFQATT, CDR2 SNEGSKA (reference sequence). The CDR3 is 10 residues long. This CDR3 reads CSIHLGTQYF. The DNA for the CDR3 is TGCAGTATCCATTTAGGAACCCAGTACTTC.

The V call is TRBV30, the J call TRBJ1-5; TRBD1 agrees at 10 bases. V was pared by 0 bases and J by 9 bases, with 5 bases of the junction left unmatched. The CDR3 runs 14 residues. Per germline, CDR1 GTSNPN and CDR2 SVGIG (reference sequence). CDR3 in amino acids: CAWSVGTGDRPQHF. CDR3 coding DNA: TGTGCCTGGAGTGTAGGGACAGGGGACCGGCCCCAGCATTTT. Together with reference TRBV30 and TRBJ1-5, the CDR3 gives the full variable domain: SQTIHQWPATLVQPVGSPLSLECTVEGTSNPNLYWYRQAAGRGLQLLFYSVGIGQISSEVPQNLSASRPQDRQFILSSKKLLLSDSGFYLCAWSVGTGDRPQHFGDGTRLSIL.

The chain has TRBV7-2 and TRBJ2-7; TRBD1 agrees at 8 bases. V lost 1 base and J lost 4; bases outside the gene matches: 3. The CDR3 is 14 residues long. Germline-derived CDR1 and CDR2 are SGHTA and FQGNSA. The CDR3 bases are TGTGCCAGCAGCTTAGGGGGACAGGCATACGAGCAGTACTTC. As protein: CASSLGGQAYEQYF.

This clone was counted a single time. This chain links TRBV5-5 with TRBJ2-7, with D unclear. The CDR3 runs to 15 residues. The V and J ends lost 1 base and 6 bases respectively, with 17 bases between them. From germline, CDR1 is SGHKS and CDR2 YYEKEE (reference sequence). The DNA for the CDR3 is TGTGCCAGCAGCTTGACCCTTCTCCTCAGATCCGAGCAGTACTTC. It codes for CASSLTLLLRSEQYF.

This rearrangement joins TRBV11-1 to TRBJ2-7; the match to TRBD2 covers 12 bases. This CDR3 is built from 14 residues. CDR1 SGHAT and CDR2 FQDESV come from the germline V gene (reference sequence). The ends lost 8 bases at V and 4 bases at J; junction bases unmatched: 6. The CDR3 DNA reads TGTGCCAGCCGTCGGGGGACTAGCGGGTACGAGCAGTACTTC. Translation gives CASRRGTSGYEQYF.

The chain links TRBV7-2 to TRBJ1-4; 7 bases line up with TRBD1. The V segment lost 5 bases and the J segment 0 bases; nucleotides outside the gene matches: 6. The V gene's germline CDR1 is SGHTA and CDR2 FQGNSA. This CDR3 has 16 amino acids. CDR3 coding DNA: TGTGCCAGCAGCCGACAGGGACAGACAACTAATGAAAAACTGTTTTTT. It yields the protein CASSRQGQTTNEKLFF. Together with reference TRBV7-2 and TRBJ1-4, the CDR3 gives the full variable domain: GAGVSQSPSNKVTEKGKDVELRCDPISGHTALYWYRQSLGQGLEFLIYFQGNSAPDKSGLPSDRFSAERTGGSVSTLTIQRTQQEDSAVYLCASSRQGQTTNEKLFFGSGTQLSVL.

The V call is TRBV7-2, the J call TRBJ2-7; D is undetermined. V was cut by 5 bases and J by 2 bases, with 16 bases left in between. Per the germline V gene, CDR1 is SGHTA and CDR2 is FQGNSA. The CDR3 has 15 residues. The CDR3 DNA is TGTGCCAGCAGCCGGCAAAGCATTGGTCCCTACGAGCAGTACTTC. It translates to CASSRQSIGPYEQYF.

The gene calls are TRBV12-5 and TRBJ2-2, with 8 bases identical to TRBD2. The CDR3 is 17 residues long. V shed 2 bases and J 2 bases; nucleotides not matched to a gene: 7. Germline V CDR1 and CDR2: LGHNT, FRNRAP. This CDR3 is CASGLHLSGTNTGELFF. The CDR3 DNA follows: TGTGCTAGTGGTTTGCACCTTAGCGGGACCAACACCGGGGAGCTGTTTTTT. Based on the CDR3 plus reference TRBV12-5 and TRBJ2-2, the full variable domain is DARVTQTPRHKVTEMGQEVTMRCQPILGHNTVFWYRQTMMQGLELLAYFRNRAPLDDSGMPKDRFSAEMPDATLATLKIQPSEPRDSAVYFCASGLHLSGTNTGELFFGEGSRLTVL.

V gene TRBV30 combines with J gene TRBJ2-1; D gene ambiguous. CDR1 and CDR2 (germline): GTSNPN, SVGIG (reference sequence). This CDR3 comprises 12 residues. The V gene lost 2 bases and the J gene lost 10 bases, with 12 bases spanning the gap. The CDR3 DNA sequence: TGTGCCTGGAGTTTACCCGCTGGAGAGCAGTTCTTC. Its protein product is CAWSLPAGEQFF. The variable domain in full, with the rest retrieved from reference TRBV30 and TRBJ2-1, is SQTIHQWPATLVQPVGSPLSLECTVEGTSNPNLYWYRQAAGRGLQLLFYSVGIGQISSEVPQNLSASRPQDRQFILSSKKLLLSDSGFYLCAWSLPAGEQFFGPGTRLTVL.

The V gene is TRBV6-6, the J gene TRBJ1-2, with D unresolved. CDR3 length: 13 residues. The germline gives CDR1 MNHNY, CDR2 SVGAGI (reference sequence). Trimming took off 4 bases at V and 12 bases at J, with 18 bases between the two ends. The CDR3 spells CASSSRSGSSDTF. The CDR3 DNA sequence: TGTGCCAGCAGTTCGAGGAGTGGATCGTCCGACACCTTC.

The chain couples TRBV19 to TRBJ1-3, with no clear D. Germline-derived CDR1 and CDR2 are LNHDA and SQIVND (reference sequence). The V end lost 1 base, the J end lost 0 bases, and 13 bases lay between the germline ends. The CDR3 contains 17 residues. The CDR3 sequence is CASSIVLQISSGNTIYF. CDR3 bases: TGTGCCAGTAGTATAGTCCTACAGATCAGCTCTGGAAACACCATATATTTT.

Only a few counts were recorded for this clone. The genes are TRBV27 and TRBJ2-7; D not resolved. CDR1 is MNHEY, CDR2 SMNVEV, per germline (reference sequence). V was shortened by 8 bases and J by 8 bases, with 13 bases between the two germline ends. The CDR3 is 11 amino acids. The CDR3 sequence: CASRHVGQQYF. The CDR3 nucleotides are TGTGCCAGCCGCCATGTTGGTCAGCAGTACTTC.

The chain recombines TRBV19 with TRBJ2-7, with 11 bases fitting TRBD2. The CDR3 has 18 amino acids. V lost 3 bases, J lost 2 bases, and 12 bases stayed unmatched. The V gene's germline CDR1 is LNHDA and CDR2 SQIVND (reference sequence). The CDR3 region is CASSIGTSGNMFTYEQYF. The CDR3 nucleotides read TGTGCCAGTAGTATCGGGACTAGCGGAAACATGTTTACCTACGAGCAGTACTTC.

The rearrangement joins TRBV4-3 to TRBJ1-2; TRBD1 might be the D (6 bases). Deletions cut 0 bases from V and 6 bases from J, with 14 bases between. The CDR3 is 15 residues long. CDR1 and CDR2 from the germline V gene are LGHNA and YSLEER. The CDR3 sequence is CASSQDLGGAHGYTF. The CDR3 DNA reads as TGCGCCAGCAGCCAAGATCTAGGGGGTGCACATGGCTACACCTTC.

This clone was detected only a few times. This sequence joins TRBV5-6 and TRBJ2-1, with D unclear. This CDR3 has 16 amino acids. Trimming shortened V by 0 bases and J by 5 bases, and 15 bases separated the two germline ends. Germline values: CDR1 SGHDT, CDR2 YYEEEE. The CDR3 protein is CASSLEFRRKNNEQFF. The CDR3 nucleotides are TGTGCCAGCAGCTTGGAATTTAGGCGGAAAAACAATGAGCAGTTCTTC.

Here the CDR3 DNA reads TGTGCCAGCAGCCCCCGTGGAGCGGGAGGGCCCAACCAAGAGACCCAGTACTTC. As protein: CASSPRGAGGPNQETQYF. The J gene is TRBJ2-5, the V gene TRBV9; 10 nucleotides match TRBD2. This CDR3 has 18 amino acids. The V gene end was trimmed by 4 bases and the J gene end by 0 bases; junction bases not matched to a gene: 12. Germline loops: CDR1 SGDLS, CDR2 YYNGEE.

This clone turned up a few times. The chain recombines TRBV19 with TRBJ2-7, with TRBD2 matching over 12 bases. Germline CDR1 is LNHDA and CDR2 is SQIVND (reference sequence). Germline trimming cut 7 bases from V and 4 bases from J; bases unmatched to any gene: 8. This CDR3 spans 15 amino acids. Written as DNA, the CDR3 is TGTGCCAGTACTCTAGCGGGAGGGCCAGGGTACGAGCAGTACTTC. This sequence encodes CASTLAGGPGYEQYF.

The chain combines TRBV19 with TRBJ2-2; D not resolved. The CDR3 runs 14 residues. The germline gives CDR1 LNHDA, CDR2 SQIVND (reference sequence). V lost 3 bases, J lost 1 base, and 6 bases lay in between. This CDR3 reads CASSISQNTGELFF. The CDR3 DNA follows: TGTGCCAGTAGTATCTCCCAGAACACCGGGGAGCTGTTTTTT.

CDR3 DNA: TGTGCCAGCAGTTTGGACTCTAAGGTCGACAATGAGCAGTTCTTC. Encoded protein: CASSLDSKVDNEQFF. The chain is built from TRBV27 and TRBJ2-1; a weak D match, TRBD2 (5 bases). Trimming pared 3 bases from V and 5 bases from J, leaving 14 bases between. Looked up from germline, CDR1 is MNHEY and CDR2 is SMNVEV (reference sequence). The CDR3 is 15 residues long.